This TCR beta chain is from a study of T cell responses to AZD1222 COVID-19 vaccine. The data were produced by immunoSEQ multiplex PCR, yet TCRdb's version contains in-frame clones alone and is incomplete. The table records about 97,000 clones, 70% to 90% of them present only once. CDR1 SQVTM and CDR2 ANQGSEA come from the germline V gene. Trimming shortened V by 5 bases and J by 4 bases, and 17 bases separated the two germline ends. CDR3 length equals 14 residues. Findings and caveats of the study: Spike was spanned by vaccine-associated CD4 TCRs, which were dominant at 160-218 and 743-854.

On this clone itself: Its antigen is currently unknown.

The V call is TRBV29-1, the J call TRBJ2-5; TRBD1 or TRBD2 may be the D gene (6 bases each). The TCR comes from an adult in good health. Sequencing was performed on peripheral blood, taken on day 0 of AZD1222 vaccination. The CDR3 DNA reads as TGCAGCGTTAATCCGGGGGCCAGAATAGAGACCCAGTACTTC. As protein: CSVNPGARIETQYF.